Shown below are 31 T cell receptor beta chains from a single sample sequenced in a study of Graves' ophthalmopathy and Graves' hyperthyroidism. Using RNA transcripts, the TCR beta CDR3 regions were amplified. The workflow started with a first-round RT-PCR run with HTBI primers and then moved on to a second-round multiplex PCR. Each CDR3 protein gets one entry after TCRdb re-called the multiplex PCR reads with MiXCR. The sample has 350,000 to 400,000 distinct CDR3 sequences; around 19% are singletons. The sequencing input was peripheral blood. Receptor source: a woman younger than 30 with Graves' ophthalmopathy.

This clonotype was detected a few times. The V and J genes are TRBV11-2 and TRBJ2-7; D is perhaps TRBD2 (6 bases). The CDR3 consists of 14 residues. Germline V gene lookup returns CDR1 SGHAT and CDR2 FQNNGV. The germline V and J ends were trimmed by 4 bases and 4 bases, with 14 bases remaining between them. The CDR3 coding sequence is TGTGCCAGCAGCTCAAGCCGGGACTTTTACGAGCAGTACTTC. Residues: CASSSSRDFYEQYF.

In its sample, this clonotype was seen many times. Given a much more abundant clone one base away, this may be a read error. The CDR3: CASSTPDRTYEQYF. CDR3 coding DNA: TGTGCCAGCAGCACCCCGGACCGAACCTACGAGCAGTACTTC. The chain combines TRBV7-2 with TRBJ2-7; D remains ambiguous. From germline, CDR1 is SGHTA and CDR2 FQGNSA. The CDR3 totals 14 residues. The V end was cut by 5 bases, the J end by 2 bases, with 13 bases between.

This clonotype was picked up a small number of times. This chain joins TRBV7-2 and TRBJ2-2; D gene ambiguous. Germline CDR1 and CDR2: SGHTA and FQGNSA. V was shortened by 5 bases and J by 4 bases, with 8 bases between the two germline ends. The CDR3 loop spans 13 amino acids. The CDR3 region is CASSTPRTGELFF. DNA of the CDR3: TGTGCCAGCAGCACCCCACGCACCGGGGAGCTGTTTTTT.

This clonotype was seen at least ten times. The V gene is TRBV20-1, the J gene TRBJ2-2; D is perhaps TRBD2 (5 bases). Trimming took 2 bases from V and 3 from J, leaving 13 bases between them. The CDR3 is 15 residues long. Germline CDR1 is DFQATT and CDR2 is SNEGSKA (reference sequence). The CDR3 DNA reads as TGCAGTGCTAGAACACCGTCGCGGGACACCGGGGAGCTGTTTTTT. This sequence encodes CSARTPSRDTGELFF.

There are many counts of this clonotype. CDR3 coding DNA: TGTGCCAGCAGCTCCTTCCCTTCTGGCGGGAGGCTGACCTACGAGCAGTACTTC. Amino acid sequence: CASSSFPSGGRLTYEQYF. V usage is TRBV11-2 and J usage is TRBJ2-7; TRBD2 matches 8 bases. The CDR3 is made up of 18 amino acids. V shed 4 bases and J 2 bases; nucleotides not matched to a gene: 16. CDR1 and CDR2 (germline): SGHAT, FQNNGV.

At least ten counts were recorded for this clonotype. The chain employs TRBV6-2 or TRBV6-3 and TRBJ2-4, with TRBD2 matching over 7 bases. This CDR3 spans 17 amino acids. Germline CDR1 reads MNHEY; CDR2 reads SVGEGT. Germline trimming cut 2 bases from V and 0 bases from J; bases unmatched to any gene: 7. CDR3 sequence reads: CASSYNRRGLAKNIQYF. The DNA of the CDR3 is TGTGCCAGCAGTTACAACCGGCGGGGGTTAGCCAAAAACATTCAGTACTTC.

At least ten counts were recorded for this clonotype. The rearrangement joins TRBV19 to TRBJ2-5; 7 bases agree with TRBD1. The V and J ends lost 5 bases and 4 bases, in that order; junction bases with no gene match: 10. Germline loops: CDR1 LNHDA, CDR2 SQIVND (reference sequence). This CDR3 comprises 15 residues. CDR3 nucleotides: TGTGCCAGTAGTGCGGAAAGGGGGCAGCGAGAGACCCAGTACTTC. This codes for CASSAERGQRETQYF.

This clonotype was recorded at least ten times. The chain combines TRBV2 with TRBJ1-3; the D is unclear. V lost 6 bases to trimming and J lost 0 bases, with 12 bases between them. This CDR3 is 15 amino acids long. The V gene's germline CDR1 is SNHLY and CDR2 FYNNEI. Here the CDR3 reads CASRPTTLSGNTIYF. The CDR3 coding sequence is TGTGCCAGCAGGCCAACCACGCTCTCTGGAAACACCATATATTTT.

This clonotype was observed at least ten times. The rearrangement links TRBV6-5 to TRBJ1-1; the D gene is possibly TRBD1 (5 bases). This CDR3 has 15 residues. The V gene lost 2 bases and the J gene lost 5 bases, with 15 bases spanning the gap. Germline V gene lookup returns CDR1 MNHEY and CDR2 SVGAGI. The CDR3 DNA reads TGTGCCAGCAGTTACCCCGGGGTCCGGGGGACTGAAGCTTTCTTT. It codes for CASSYPGVRGTEAFF.

This clonotype has ten or more counts. This may be a read error: a much more frequent sequence differs by one nucleotide. V and J are TRBV30 and TRBJ1-1; TRBD1 aligns across 7 bases. Germline lookup yields CDR1 GTSNPN and CDR2 SVGIG (reference sequence). The CDR3 sequence is 13 residues long. CDR3: CARTGTVNTETFF. The CDR3 DNA reads TGTGCCCGCACCGGGACAGTGAACACTGAAACTTTCTTT.

This clonotype was observed many times. This rearrangement joins TRBV30 to TRBJ2-7; D is tentatively TRBD1 or TRBD2 (5 bases each). The CDR3 sequence is 14 residues long. Trimming took 0 bases from V and 2 from J, leaving 11 bases between them. Germline V gene data show CDR1 as GTSNPN and CDR2 as SVGIG (reference sequence). CDR3 sequence: CAWSVPLGAYEQYF. The CDR3 nucleotides are TGTGCCTGGAGTGTACCTCTGGGGGCCTACGAGCAGTACTTC. Complete variable domain (other parts from reference TRBV30 and TRBJ2-7): SQTIHQWPATLVQPVGSPLSLECTVEGTSNPNLYWYRQAAGRGLQLLFYSVGIGQISSEVPQNLSASRPQDRQFILSSKKLLLSDSGFYLCAWSVPLGAYEQYFGPGTRLTVT.

The genes are TRBV7-9 and TRBJ1-1; perhaps TRBD1 as D (5 bases). Germline values: CDR1 SEHNR, CDR2 FQNEAQ (reference sequence). The CDR3 has 14 residues. Trimming took off 4 bases at V and 1 base at J, with 10 bases between the two ends. CDR3: CASSSPGGNTEAFF. CDR3 sequence (DNA): TGTGCCAGCAGCTCCCCGGGGGGGAACACTGAAGCTTTCTTT.

Ten or more counts support this clonotype. The chain has TRBV28 and TRBJ1-3, with 8 bases identical to TRBD1. Germline CDR1 MDHEN, CDR2 SYDVKM. This CDR3 is 15 amino acids long. The V and J ends lost 3 bases and 5 bases, in that order; junction bases with no gene match: 6. CDR3 region: CASSLSGQGRNTIYF. In nucleotides, the CDR3 is TGTGCCAGCAGTTTGAGCGGACAGGGCAGAAACACCATATATTTT.

This clonotype showed up many times. The rearrangement joins TRBV28 to TRBJ2-7, with D perhaps TRBD1 or TRBD2 (5 bases each). The V and J ends lost 3 bases and 6 bases respectively, with 12 bases between them. Germline lookup yields CDR1 MDHEN and CDR2 SYDVKM. This CDR3 has 13 amino acids. CDR3 amino acids: CASSFAQGREQYF. The CDR3 bases are TGTGCCAGCAGTTTCGCGCAGGGACGCGAGCAGTACTTC.

This clonotype was seen many times. This chain links TRBV9 with TRBJ1-1; D is possibly TRBD1 (6 bases). Per germline, CDR1 SGDLS and CDR2 YYNGEE. With 4 bases removed from V and 5 bases from J, the gap between germline ends came to 18 bases. CDR3 length: 15 amino acids. The CDR3 reads CASSPDQGRVTEAFF. CDR3 sequence (DNA): TGTGCCAGCAGCCCTGACCAGGGGAGGGTTACTGAAGCTTTCTTT.

This clonotype was seen many times. The chain uses TRBV7-3 and TRBJ2-2; D remains unclear. The CDR3 is 13 residues long. Between the trimmed V and J ends, which lost 2 bases and 7 bases, there was a span of 8 bases. The germline CDR1 and CDR2 sequences are SGHTA and FQGTGA. In DNA form, the CDR3 reads TGTGCCAGCAGCTTATCCCGGCACGGGGAGCTGTTTTTT. It specifies CASSLSRHGELFF.

This clonotype was recorded at least ten times. This chain connects TRBV7-3 to TRBJ2-7; D remains ambiguous. The CDR3 length is 14 residues. The V gene's germline CDR1 is SGHTA and CDR2 FQGTGA. V was shortened by 8 bases and J by 2 bases, with 16 bases between the two germline ends. The DNA for the CDR3 is TGTGCCAGCGTTTGCCCCCAAGCGCCCTACGAGCAGTACTTC. Translated: CASVCPQAPYEQYF.

This clonotype was recorded many times. The V gene is TRBV6-2 or TRBV6-3, the J gene TRBJ2-7; tentatively, D is TRBD2 (6 bases). CDR3 size: 14 residues. Trimming pared 5 bases from V and 2 bases from J, leaving 13 bases between. Germline-derived CDR1 and CDR2 are MNHEY and SVGEGT. The CDR3 here is CASSKRDSPYEQYF. In nucleotides, the CDR3 is TGTGCCAGCAGTAAACGGGACTCACCCTACGAGCAGTACTTC.

This clonotype showed up many times. The junction departs from germline at one end; a sequencing error may be responsible. V and J are TRBV7-9 and TRBJ2-7, with TRBD2 identical over 7 bases. In germline, CDR1 is SEHNR, CDR2 FQNEAQ (reference sequence). CDR3 length: 11 residues. In DNA, the CDR3 is TGTGCCAGCAGCCCCCCGAGTGGGAGGGACTTC. Translation: CASSPPSGRDF.

CDR3 DNA: TGTGCCAGCAGCTTGTCCAGGACAGATGAAGCTTTCTTT. Its protein product is CASSLSRTDEAFF. This rearrangement joins TRBV5-6 to TRBJ1-1, with D possibly TRBD1 on 6 matching bases. Between the trimmed V and J ends, which lost 1 base and 7 bases, there was a span of 11 bases. The germline V gene encodes CDR1 SGHDT and CDR2 YYEEEE. The CDR3 length is 13 residues.

The sample holds many counts of this clonotype. The chain combines TRBV19 with TRBJ2-6; D gene ambiguous. V was clipped by 7 bases and J by 1 base, with 5 bases between them. CDR3 size: 13 residues. Germline V gene data show CDR1 as LNHDA and CDR2 as SQIVND (reference sequence). As DNA, the CDR3 is TGTGCCAGTATGGCTTCTGGGGCCAACGTCCTGACTTTC. It codes for CASMASGANVLTF.

This clonotype has ten or more counts. This sequence joins TRBV28 and TRBJ2-1; D gene ambiguous. V was shortened by 5 bases and J by 3 bases, with 14 bases between the two germline ends. The CDR3 consists of 15 residues. Germline V gene data show CDR1 as MDHEN and CDR2 as SYDVKM. Here the CDR3 reads CASSVGQTLYNEQFF. CDR3 DNA sequence: TGTGCCAGCAGTGTCGGGCAGACACTCTACAATGAGCAGTTCTTC.

Ten or more counts support this clonotype. V usage is TRBV6-5 and J usage is TRBJ2-7, with 7 bases identical to TRBD1. Per the germline V gene, CDR1 is MNHEY and CDR2 is SVGAGI. The CDR3 is 14 residues long. V dropped 6 bases and J dropped 2; count of bases not matched to a gene: 7. The CDR3 reads CASRWTGLTYEQYF. CDR3 bases: TGTGCCAGCAGGTGGACAGGATTAACCTACGAGCAGTACTTC.

Many counts were recorded for this clonotype. CDR3 DNA: TGTGCCAGCACCTCGAGTTCCGGACTAGCGGTCTACGAGCAGTACTTC. It codes for CASTSSSGLAVYEQYF. The gene calls are TRBV11-1 and TRBJ2-7, with TRBD2 matching over 10 bases. V trimming: 7 bases; J trimming: 3 bases; junction bases outside the gene matches: 12. The germline V gene encodes CDR1 SGHAT and CDR2 FQDESV (reference sequence). CDR3 length: 16 residues.

This clonotype was counted many times. The chain employs TRBV27 and TRBJ1-2; D call uncertain. The CDR3 loop spans 15 amino acids. Germline V CDR1 and CDR2: MNHEY, SMNVEV (reference sequence). Trimming took 4 bases from V and 0 from J, leaving 12 bases between them. Written as DNA, the CDR3 is TGTGCCAGCAGTTCCTGGGCCATAGCTAACTATGGCTACACCTTC. Protein product: CASSSWAIANYGYTF.

This clonotype was observed many times. The J gene is TRBJ1-1, the V gene TRBV11-2, with D hard to call. This CDR3 is built from 11 residues. The germline CDR1 and CDR2 sequences are SGHAT and FQNNGV. The V gene lost 5 bases and the J gene lost 6 bases, with 7 bases spanning the gap. This CDR3 reads CASSLSPEAFF. DNA for the CDR3: TGTGCCAGCAGCCTGAGCCCTGAAGCTTTCTTT.

There are many counts of this clonotype. This chain connects TRBV29-1 to TRBJ2-2; 7 bases line up with TRBD1. The germline gives CDR1 SQVTM, CDR2 ANQGSEA. The CDR3 has 13 amino acids. J was trimmed by 4 bases and V by 7 bases; bases with no gene match: 6. In nucleotides, the CDR3 is TGCAGCGCTGGACAGGCCGGCACCGGGGAGCTGTTTTTT. It yields the protein CSAGQAGTGELFF.

This clonotype was seen many times. The chain has TRBV18 and TRBJ1-1; maybe TRBD1 (6 bases). Germline CDR1 is KGHSH and CDR2 is LQKENI. The CDR3 spans 14 residues. Trimming took off 2 bases at V and 5 bases at J, with 12 bases between the two ends. Written as DNA, the CDR3 is TGTGCCAGCTCACCAACCCCCAGGGGAACTGAAGCTTTCTTT. Translating it yields CASSPTPRGTEAFF.

Many counts were recorded for this clonotype. V usage is TRBV10-3 and J usage is TRBJ1-5; 7 bases agree with TRBD1. Trimming at V came to 0 bases and at J to 9 bases, leaving 11 bases not matched to a gene. Germline V gene data show CDR1 as ENHRY and CDR2 as SYGVKD. There are 16 residues in the CDR3. DNA of the CDR3: TGTGCCATCAGTGAGTCGCTCCCGACAGGGCAGGGGCCCCAGCATTTT. This codes for CAISESLPTGQGPQHF.

This clonotype showed up many times. The chain links TRBV28 to TRBJ1-1; D gene ambiguous. Trimming left V 6 bases short and J 3 bases short, with 8 bases between. CDR1 MDHEN and CDR2 SYDVKM come from the germline V gene. The CDR3 sequence is 12 residues long. This chain's CDR3 is CASSLTHTEAFF. The CDR3 DNA sequence: TGTGCCAGCAGCCTGACCCACACTGAAGCTTTCTTT. The whole variable domain, remainder taken from reference TRBV28 and TRBJ1-1, is DVKVTQSSRYLVKRTGEKVFLECVQDMDHENMFWYRQDPGLGLRLIYFSYDVKMKEKGDIPEGYSVSREKKERFSLILESASTNQTSMYLCASSLTHTEAFFGQGTRLTVV.

This chain uses TRBV30 with TRBJ1-6; TRBD1 agrees at 7 bases. Losses at the gene ends were 5 bases for V and 9 bases for J; bases not matched to a gene: 10. Germline V gene data show CDR1 as GTSNPN and CDR2 as SVGIG (reference sequence). The CDR3 loop spans 14 amino acids. In nucleotides, the CDR3 is TGTGCCTGGGGGGTCGGGACAGAAAGTTCACCCCTCCACTTT. As protein: CAWGVGTESSPLHF. Looking up the rest from reference TRBV30 and TRBJ1-6 gives the full variable domain: SQTIHQWPATLVQPVGSPLSLECTVEGTSNPNLYWYRQAAGRGLQLLFYSVGIGQISSEVPQNLSASRPQDRQFILSSKKLLLSDSGFYLCAWGVGTESSPLHFGNGTRLTVT.